This T cell receptor (beta chain) was captured in a study of shared clonotypes between healthy human individuals. Overall study findings and caveats: Between several donors, naive CD4 clonotypes were shared at a level of about 5%.

Genomic DNA belonging to each subset was distributed in equal measure over several immunoSEQ plates. The sorted-subset replicate PCRs were given 200 ng DNA, which is approximately 30,000 T cell genomes. TCRdb's copy holds only in-frame clones and misses some; the assay was immunoSEQ multiplex PCR. The table has around 2.1 million clones, under 97% seen once. V dropped 1 base and J dropped 2 bases, with 8 bases sitting between them. Germline V gene lookup returns CDR1 GTSNPN and CDR2 SVGIG (reference sequence). The CDR3 extends over 13 amino acids. A remark on this clone: Its antigen is as yet unknown.

The sample taken for sequencing was naive CD4+ T cells sorted from blood. Described subset: CD45RA+ positively selected. J is TRBJ1-1 and V is TRBV30; D unclear. The origin of this receptor is a young man in good health. The CDR3 bases are TGTGCCTGGAGTGAGATCCCAAACACTGAAGCTTTCTTT. Protein: CAWSEIPNTEAFF.